This paragraph reports one TCR beta chain. The record originates from a study of blood T cell repertoires in COVID-19. V was pared by 5 bases and J by 8 bases, with 16 bases between. The CDR3 length is 15 residues. Germline V gene sequence: CDR1 SGHTA, CDR2 FQGNSA. Sequencing used immunoSEQ multiplex PCR; TCRdb keeps in-frame clones, though not all of them. The sample gives 220,000 or so clones, 90% of which show up once; approximately 16% is in the top ten. The material sequenced was PBMCs or T cells enriched from blood (not recorded which). The chain carries TRBV7-2 and TRBJ1-6; TRBD1 is a possible D gene (6 bases). This receptor was identified in a man aged 30 to 45 who had been exposed to COVID-19. The CDR3: CASSRGRGGDSPLHF. Here the CDR3 DNA reads TGTGCCAGCAGCAGGGGGAGGGGGGGCGATTCACCCCTCCACTTT.